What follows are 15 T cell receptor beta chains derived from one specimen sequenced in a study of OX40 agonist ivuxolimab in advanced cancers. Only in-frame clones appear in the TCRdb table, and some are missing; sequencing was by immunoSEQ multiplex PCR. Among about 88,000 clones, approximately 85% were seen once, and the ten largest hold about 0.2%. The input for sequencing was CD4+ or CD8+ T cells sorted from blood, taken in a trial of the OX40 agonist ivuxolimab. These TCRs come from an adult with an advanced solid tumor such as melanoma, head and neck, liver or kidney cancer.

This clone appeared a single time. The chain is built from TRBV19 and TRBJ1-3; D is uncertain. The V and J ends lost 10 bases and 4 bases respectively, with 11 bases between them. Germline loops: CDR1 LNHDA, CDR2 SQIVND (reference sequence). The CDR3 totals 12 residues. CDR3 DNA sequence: TGTGCCATCCCGGGTTGGGGAAACACCATATATTTT. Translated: CAIPGWGNTIYF.

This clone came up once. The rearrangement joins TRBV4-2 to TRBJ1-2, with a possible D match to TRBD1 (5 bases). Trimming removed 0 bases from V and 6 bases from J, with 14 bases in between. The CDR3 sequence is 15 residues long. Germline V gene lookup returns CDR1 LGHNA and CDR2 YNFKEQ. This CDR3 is CASSQEVARENGYTF. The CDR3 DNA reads TGTGCCAGCAGCCAAGAAGTAGCCAGGGAAAATGGCTACACCTTC.

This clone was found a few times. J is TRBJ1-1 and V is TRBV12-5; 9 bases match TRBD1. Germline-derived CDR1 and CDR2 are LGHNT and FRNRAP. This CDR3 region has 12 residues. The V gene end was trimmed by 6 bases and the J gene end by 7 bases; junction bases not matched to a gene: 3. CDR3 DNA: TGTGCTAGTGGACTGGGACAGGGTGAAGCTTTCTTT. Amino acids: CASGLGQGEAFF.

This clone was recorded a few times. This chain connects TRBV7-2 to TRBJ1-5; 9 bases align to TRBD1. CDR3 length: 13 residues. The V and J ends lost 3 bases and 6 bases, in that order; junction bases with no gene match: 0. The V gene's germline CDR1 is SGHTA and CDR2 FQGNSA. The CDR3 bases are TGTGCCAGCAGCTTGGGACAGGGTCAGCCCCAGCATTTT. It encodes CASSLGQGQPQHF.

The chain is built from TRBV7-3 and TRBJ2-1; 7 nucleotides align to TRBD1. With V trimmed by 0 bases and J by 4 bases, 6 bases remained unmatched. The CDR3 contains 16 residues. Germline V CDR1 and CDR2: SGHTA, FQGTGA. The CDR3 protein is CASSLTTGNGYNEQFF. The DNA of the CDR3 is TGTGCCAGCAGCTTAACGACAGGGAACGGGTACAATGAGCAGTTCTTC.

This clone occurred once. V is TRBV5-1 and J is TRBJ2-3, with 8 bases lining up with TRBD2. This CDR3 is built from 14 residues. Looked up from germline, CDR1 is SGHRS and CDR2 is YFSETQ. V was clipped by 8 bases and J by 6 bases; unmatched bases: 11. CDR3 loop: CASNKAGVADTQYF. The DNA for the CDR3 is TGCGCCAGTAATAAAGCGGGAGTAGCTGATACGCAGTATTTT.

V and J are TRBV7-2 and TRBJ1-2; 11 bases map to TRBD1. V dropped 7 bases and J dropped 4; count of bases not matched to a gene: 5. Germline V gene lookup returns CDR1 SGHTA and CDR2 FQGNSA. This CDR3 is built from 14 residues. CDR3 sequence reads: CASIGQGALYGYTF. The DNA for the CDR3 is TGTGCCAGCATCGGACAGGGGGCACTCTATGGCTACACCTTC.

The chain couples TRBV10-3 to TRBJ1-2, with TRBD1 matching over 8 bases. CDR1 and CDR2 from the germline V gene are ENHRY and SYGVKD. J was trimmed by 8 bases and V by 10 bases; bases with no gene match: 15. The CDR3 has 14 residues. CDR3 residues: CATRGGQGRSGYTF. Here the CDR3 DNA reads TGTGCCACCCGGGGCGGACAGGGTAGATCCGGCTACACCTTC.

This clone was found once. This CDR3 is CASSQVDDHLGQPQHF. CDR3 nucleotide sequence: TGTGCCAGCAGCCAAGTGGACGACCACCTTGGTCAGCCCCAGCATTTT. The chain combines TRBV4-2 with TRBJ1-5; no definite D call. Germline lookup yields CDR1 LGHNA and CDR2 YNFKEQ. There are 16 residues in the CDR3. V lost 1 base and J lost 6, with 16 bases in between.

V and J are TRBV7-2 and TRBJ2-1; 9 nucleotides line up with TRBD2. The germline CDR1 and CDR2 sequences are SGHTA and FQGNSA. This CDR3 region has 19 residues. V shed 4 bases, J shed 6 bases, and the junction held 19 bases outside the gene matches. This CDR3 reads CASSSSRGSSGIFPNEQFF. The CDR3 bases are TGTGCCAGCAGCTCATCCAGAGGGTCTAGCGGGATTTTTCCCAATGAGCAGTTCTTC.

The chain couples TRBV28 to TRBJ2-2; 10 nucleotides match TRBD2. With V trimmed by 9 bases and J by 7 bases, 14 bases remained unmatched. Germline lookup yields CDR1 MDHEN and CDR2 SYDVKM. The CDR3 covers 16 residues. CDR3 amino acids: CASFSGGLIVVGELFF. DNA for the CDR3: TGTGCCAGTTTTAGCGGGGGGCTTATTGTGGTCGGGGAGCTGTTTTTT. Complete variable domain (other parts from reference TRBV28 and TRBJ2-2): DVKVTQSSRYLVKRTGEKVFLECVQDMDHENMFWYRQDPGLGLRLIYFSYDVKMKEKGDIPEGYSVSREKKERFSLILESASTNQTSMYLCASFSGGLIVVGELFFGEGSRLTVL.

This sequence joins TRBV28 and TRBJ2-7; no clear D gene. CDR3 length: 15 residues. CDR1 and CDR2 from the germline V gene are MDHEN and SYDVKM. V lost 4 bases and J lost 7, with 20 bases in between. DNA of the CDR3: TGTGCCAGCAGTTCACATGGGCACATACGAGAGGAGCAGTACTTC. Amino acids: CASSSHGHIREEQYF.

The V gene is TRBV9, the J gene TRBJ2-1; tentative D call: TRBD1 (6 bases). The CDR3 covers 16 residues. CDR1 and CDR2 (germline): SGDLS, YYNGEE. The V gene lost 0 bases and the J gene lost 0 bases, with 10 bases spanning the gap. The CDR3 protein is CASSVGGQGSYNEQFF. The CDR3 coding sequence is TGTGCCAGCAGCGTAGGGGGGCAGGGCTCCTACAATGAGCAGTTCTTC.

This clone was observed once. CDR3 nucleotide sequence: TGTGCCAGCAGCTTAGACAGGGGATACGAGCAGTACTTC. It encodes CASSLDRGYEQYF. This rearrangement joins TRBV7-3 to TRBJ2-7, with TRBD1 matching 8 bases. CDR3 length: 13 residues. V shed 2 bases and J 4 bases; nucleotides not matched to a gene: 1. Looked up from germline, CDR1 is SGHTA and CDR2 is FQGTGA.

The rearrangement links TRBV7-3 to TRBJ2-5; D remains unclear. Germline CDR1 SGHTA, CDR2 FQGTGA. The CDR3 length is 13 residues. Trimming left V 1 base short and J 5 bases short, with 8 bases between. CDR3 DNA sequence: TGTGCCAGCAGCTTAATGGTTGGGGAGACCCAGTACTTC. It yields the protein CASSLMVGETQYF.